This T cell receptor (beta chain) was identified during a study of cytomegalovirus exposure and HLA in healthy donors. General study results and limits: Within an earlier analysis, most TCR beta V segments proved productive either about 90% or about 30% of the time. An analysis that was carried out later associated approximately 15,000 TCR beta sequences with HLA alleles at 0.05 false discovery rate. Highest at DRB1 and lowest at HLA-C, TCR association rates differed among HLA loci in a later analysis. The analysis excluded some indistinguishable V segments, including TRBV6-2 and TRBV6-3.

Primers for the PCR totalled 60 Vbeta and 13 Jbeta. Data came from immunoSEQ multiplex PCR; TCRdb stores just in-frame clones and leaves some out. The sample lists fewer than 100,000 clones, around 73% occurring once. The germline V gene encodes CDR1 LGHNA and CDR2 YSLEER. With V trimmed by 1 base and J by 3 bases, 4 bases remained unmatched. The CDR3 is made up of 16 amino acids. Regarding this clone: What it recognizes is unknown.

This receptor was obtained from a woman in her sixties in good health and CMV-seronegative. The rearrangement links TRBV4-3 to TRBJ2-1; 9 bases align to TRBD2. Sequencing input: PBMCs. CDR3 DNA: TGCGCCAGCAGCCAAGCGGCTAGCGGGAACTACAATGAGCAGTTCTTC. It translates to CASSQAASGNYNEQFF.